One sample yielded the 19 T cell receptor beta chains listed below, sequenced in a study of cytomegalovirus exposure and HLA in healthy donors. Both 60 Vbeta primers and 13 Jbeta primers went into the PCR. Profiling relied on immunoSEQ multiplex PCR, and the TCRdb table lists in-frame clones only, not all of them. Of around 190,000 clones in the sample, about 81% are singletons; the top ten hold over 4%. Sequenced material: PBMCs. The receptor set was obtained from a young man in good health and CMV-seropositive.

The CDR3 DNA follows: TGCGCCAGCAGCCGCGCGGGAGGCTCACAAGAGACCCAGTACTTC. Its translation is CASSRAGGSQETQYF. V usage is TRBV5-1 and J usage is TRBJ2-5; TRBD2 aligns across 8 bases. The CDR3 totals 15 residues. Germline CDR1 and CDR2: SGHRS and YFSETQ. Losses at the gene ends were 4 bases for V and 2 bases for J; bases not matched to a gene: 7.

The chain's CDR3 is CASSADRGLEKLFF. CDR3 DNA sequence: TGTGCCAGCAGCGCCGACAGGGGTTTAGAAAAACTGTTTTTT. The chain recombines TRBV11-2 with TRBJ1-4; 8 nucleotides align to TRBD1. Trimming cost V 5 bases and J 8 bases; bases outside gene matches: 7. The germline gives CDR1 SGHAT, CDR2 FQNNGV. The CDR3 runs to 14 residues.

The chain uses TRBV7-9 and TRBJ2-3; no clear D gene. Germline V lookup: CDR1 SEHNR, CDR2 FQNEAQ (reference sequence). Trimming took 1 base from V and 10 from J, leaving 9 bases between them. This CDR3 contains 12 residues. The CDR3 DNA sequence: TGTGCCAGCAGCTTAGAGTTCGCGGCGCAGTATTTT. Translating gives CASSLEFAAQYF.

The CDR3 DNA sequence: TGTGCCAGCAGTCCCACCTCAGGGCCCTCTGGCTACACCTTC. Translated, it gives CASSPTSGPSGYTF. The chain joins TRBV27 to TRBJ1-2, with D perhaps matching TRBD1 (5 bases). The CDR3 spans 14 residues. Trimming stripped 5 bases from V and 7 bases from J, with 17 bases between. CDR1 and CDR2 (germline): MNHEY, SMNVEV (reference sequence).

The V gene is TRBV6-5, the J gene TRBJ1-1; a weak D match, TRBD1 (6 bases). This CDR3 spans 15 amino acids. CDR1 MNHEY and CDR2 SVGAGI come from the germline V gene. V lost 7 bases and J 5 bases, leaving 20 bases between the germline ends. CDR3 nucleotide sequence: TGTGCCAGCACCGTCCTCGGGGGGGCAGGGACTGAAGCTTTCTTT. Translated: CASTVLGGAGTEAFF.

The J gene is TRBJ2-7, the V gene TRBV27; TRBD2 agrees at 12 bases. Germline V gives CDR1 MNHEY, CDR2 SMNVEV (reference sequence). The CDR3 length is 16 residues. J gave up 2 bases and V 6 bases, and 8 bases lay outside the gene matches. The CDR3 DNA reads TGTGCCAGCAGCCCTGCGGGACTAGCGGGTACCTACGAGCAGTACTTC. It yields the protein CASSPAGLAGTYEQYF.

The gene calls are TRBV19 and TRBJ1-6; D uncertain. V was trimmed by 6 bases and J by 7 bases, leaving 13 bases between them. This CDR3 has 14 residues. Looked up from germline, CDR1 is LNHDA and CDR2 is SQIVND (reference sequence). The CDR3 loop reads CASRPPGYNSPLHF. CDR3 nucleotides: TGTGCCAGTAGGCCCCCGGGGTACAATTCACCCCTCCACTTT.

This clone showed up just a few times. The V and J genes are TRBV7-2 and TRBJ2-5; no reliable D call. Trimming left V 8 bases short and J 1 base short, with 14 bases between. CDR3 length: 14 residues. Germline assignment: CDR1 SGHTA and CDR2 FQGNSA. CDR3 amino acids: CASGGRLSQETQYF. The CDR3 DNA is TGTGCCAGCGGCGGTAGACTCTCCCAAGAGACCCAGTACTTC.

The CDR3 DNA reads TGTGCCAGCAGCTTGGGCCAGGGGGCCACTTACGAGCAGTACTTC. This encodes CASSLGQGATYEQYF. The V and J genes are TRBV5-5 and TRBJ2-7; 8 bases agree with TRBD1. The CDR3 spans 15 residues. CDR1 is SGHKS, CDR2 YYEKEE, per germline (reference sequence). V shed 0 bases, J shed 4 bases, and the junction held 6 bases outside the gene matches.

The CDR3 is CASSQGQSEDEQYF. The CDR3 nucleotides are TGTGCCAGCAGCCAGGGACAGTCCGAGGACGAGCAGTACTTC. The chain combines TRBV5-5 with TRBJ2-7; 7 positions match TRBD1. The CDR3 is 14 residues long. Germline lookup yields CDR1 SGHKS and CDR2 YYEKEE (reference sequence). The V and J ends lost 4 bases and 5 bases, in that order; junction bases with no gene match: 9.

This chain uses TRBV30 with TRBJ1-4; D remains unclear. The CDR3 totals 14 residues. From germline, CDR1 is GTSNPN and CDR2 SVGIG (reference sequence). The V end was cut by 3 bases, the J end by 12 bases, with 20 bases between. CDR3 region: CAWSSTPLKEELFF. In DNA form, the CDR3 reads TGTGCCTGGAGCTCAACCCCTCTGAAGGAGGAACTGTTTTTT.

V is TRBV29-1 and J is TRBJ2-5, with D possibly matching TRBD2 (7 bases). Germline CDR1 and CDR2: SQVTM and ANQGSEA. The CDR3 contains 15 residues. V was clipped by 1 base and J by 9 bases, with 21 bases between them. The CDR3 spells CSVEGYRGARVAQYF. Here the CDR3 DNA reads TGCAGCGTTGAAGGGTATCGGGGGGCGCGGGTCGCCCAGTACTTC.

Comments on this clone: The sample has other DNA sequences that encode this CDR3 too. CDR3 loop: CASSQGGAQETQYF. The CDR3 coding sequence is TGCGCCAGCAGCCAAGGAGGCGCTCAAGAGACCCAGTACTTC. The chain uses TRBV4-3 and TRBJ2-5; D remains ambiguous. Trimming stripped 1 base from V and 2 bases from J, with 8 bases between. CDR1 LGHNA and CDR2 YSLEER come from the germline V gene. The CDR3 has 14 amino acids.

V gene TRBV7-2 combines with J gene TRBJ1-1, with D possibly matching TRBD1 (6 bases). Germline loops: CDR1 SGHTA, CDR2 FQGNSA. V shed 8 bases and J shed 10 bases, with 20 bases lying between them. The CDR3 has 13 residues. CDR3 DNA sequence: TGTGCCAGCGGAGACGGGGCAGGGGTTAGAGCTTTCTTT. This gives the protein CASGDGAGVRAFF.

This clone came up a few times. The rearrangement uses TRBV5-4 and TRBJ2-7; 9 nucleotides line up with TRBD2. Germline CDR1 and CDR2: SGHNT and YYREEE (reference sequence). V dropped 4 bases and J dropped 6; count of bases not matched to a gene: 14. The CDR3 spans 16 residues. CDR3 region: CASSGAPGLAPGEQYF. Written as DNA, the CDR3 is TGTGCCAGCAGCGGCGCCCCGGGACTAGCACCAGGCGAGCAGTACTTC.

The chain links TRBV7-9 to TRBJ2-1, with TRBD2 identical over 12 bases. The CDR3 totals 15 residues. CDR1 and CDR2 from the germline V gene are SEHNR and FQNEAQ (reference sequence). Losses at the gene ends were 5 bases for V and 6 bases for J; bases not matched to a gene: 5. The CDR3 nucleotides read TGTGCCAGCAGCGTACCGGGACTAGCGGGCAATGAGCAGTTCTTC. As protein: CASSVPGLAGNEQFF.

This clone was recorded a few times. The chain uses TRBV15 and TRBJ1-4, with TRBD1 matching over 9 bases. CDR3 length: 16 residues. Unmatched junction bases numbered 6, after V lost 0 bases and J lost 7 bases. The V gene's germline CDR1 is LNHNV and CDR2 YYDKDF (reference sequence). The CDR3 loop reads CATSRDRTGGGEKLFF. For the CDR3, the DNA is TGTGCCACCAGCAGAGATCGCACAGGGGGCGGTGAAAAACTGTTTTTT. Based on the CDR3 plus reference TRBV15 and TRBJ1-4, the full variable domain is DAMVIQNPRYQVTQFGKPVTLSCSQTLNHNVMYWYQQKSSQAPKLLFHYYDKDFNNEADTPDNFQSRRPNTSFCFLDIRSPGLGDTAMYLCATSRDRTGGGEKLFFGSGTQLSVL.

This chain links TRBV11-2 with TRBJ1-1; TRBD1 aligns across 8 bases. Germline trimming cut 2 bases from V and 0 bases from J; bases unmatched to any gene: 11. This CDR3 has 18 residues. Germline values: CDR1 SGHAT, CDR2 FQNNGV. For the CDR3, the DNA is TGTGCCAGCAGCTTATCACCCAGGGGGCCCCTACTGAACACTGAAGCTTTCTTT. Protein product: CASSLSPRGPLLNTEAFF.

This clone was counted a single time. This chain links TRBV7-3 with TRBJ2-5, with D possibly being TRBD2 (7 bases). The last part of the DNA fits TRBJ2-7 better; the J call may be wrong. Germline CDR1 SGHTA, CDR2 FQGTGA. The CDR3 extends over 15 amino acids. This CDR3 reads CASRQGGGGMGEQYF. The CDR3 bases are TGTGCCAGCAGACAAGGGGGGGGCGGAATGGGCGAGCAGTACTTC.